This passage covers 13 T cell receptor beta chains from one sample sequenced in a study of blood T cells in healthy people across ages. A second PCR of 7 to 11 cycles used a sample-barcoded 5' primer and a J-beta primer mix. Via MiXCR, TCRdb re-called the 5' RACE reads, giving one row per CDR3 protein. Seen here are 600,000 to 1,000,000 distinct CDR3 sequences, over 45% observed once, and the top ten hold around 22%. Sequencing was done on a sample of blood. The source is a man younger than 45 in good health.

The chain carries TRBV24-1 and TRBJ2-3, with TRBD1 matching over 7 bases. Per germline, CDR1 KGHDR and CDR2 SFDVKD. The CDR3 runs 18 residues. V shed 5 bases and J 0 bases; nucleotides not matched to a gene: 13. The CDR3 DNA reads TGTGCCACCAGTGCCGAATGCCCCAGGGGGTTCAGCACAGATACGCAGTATTTT. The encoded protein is CATSAECPRGFSTDTQYF.

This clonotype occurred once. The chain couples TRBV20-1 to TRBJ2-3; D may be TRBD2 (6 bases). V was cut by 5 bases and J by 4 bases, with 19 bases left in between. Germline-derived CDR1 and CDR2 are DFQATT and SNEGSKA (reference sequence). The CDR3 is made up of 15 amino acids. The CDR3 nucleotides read TGCAGTGCTCACGGGGAGGCTGGCCCCCCAGATACGCAGTATTTT. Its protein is CSAHGEAGPPDTQYF.

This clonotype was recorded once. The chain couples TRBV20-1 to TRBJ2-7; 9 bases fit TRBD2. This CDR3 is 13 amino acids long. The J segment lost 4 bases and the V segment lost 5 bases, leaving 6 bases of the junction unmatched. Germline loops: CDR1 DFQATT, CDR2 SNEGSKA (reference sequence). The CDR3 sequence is CSAGRGGGYEQYF. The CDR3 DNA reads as TGCAGTGCTGGGCGGGGGGGCGGTTACGAGCAGTACTTC.

DNA for the CDR3: TGTGCCAGCAGCATACTACTAGGGGGGGGAGAGCAGTACTTC. It specifies CASSILLGGGEQYF. V gene TRBV21-1 combines with J gene TRBJ2-7; the DNA was not used to check the table's D call, TRBD2. TRBV21-1 is a recognized pseudogene. The CDR3 consists of 14 residues.

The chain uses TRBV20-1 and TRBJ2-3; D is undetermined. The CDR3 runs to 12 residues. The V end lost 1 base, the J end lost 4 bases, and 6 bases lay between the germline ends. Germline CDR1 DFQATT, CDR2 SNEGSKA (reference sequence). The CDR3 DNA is TGCAGTGCTAGAGGGGAATCAGATACGCAGTATTTT. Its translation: CSARGESDTQYF.

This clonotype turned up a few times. The CDR3 protein is CASSLRRPEHEQFF. CDR3 in DNA: TGTGCCAGCAGCTTGAGAAGGCCGGAGCATGAGCAGTTCTTC. The chain is built from TRBV7-2 and TRBJ2-1; D not certain. The CDR3 has 14 amino acids. V lost 3 bases, J lost 8 bases, and 14 bases lay in between. CDR1 is SGHTA, CDR2 FQGNSA, per germline. The full variable domain, its missing parts supplied by reference TRBV7-2 and TRBJ2-1, is GAGVSQSPSNKVTEKGKDVELRCDPISGHTALYWYRQSLGQGLEFLIYFQGNSAPDKSGLPSDRFSAERTGGSVSTLTIQRTQQEDSAVYLCASSLRRPEHEQFFGPGTRLTVL.

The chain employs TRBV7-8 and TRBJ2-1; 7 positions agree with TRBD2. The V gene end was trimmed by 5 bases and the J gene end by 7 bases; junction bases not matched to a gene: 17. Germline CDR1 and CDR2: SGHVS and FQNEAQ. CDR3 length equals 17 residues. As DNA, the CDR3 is TGTGCCAGCAGCCCCTGGAGAAGCGGGGTTGGGCGGAATGAGCAGTTCTTC. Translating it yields CASSPWRSGVGRNEQFF.

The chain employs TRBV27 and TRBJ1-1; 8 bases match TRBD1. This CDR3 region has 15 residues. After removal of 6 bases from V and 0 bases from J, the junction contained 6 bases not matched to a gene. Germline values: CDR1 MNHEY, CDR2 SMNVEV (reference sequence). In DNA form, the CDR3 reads TGTGCCAGCAGGAGTTTACAGGGGGTGAACACTGAAGCTTTCTTT. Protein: CASRSLQGVNTEAFF.

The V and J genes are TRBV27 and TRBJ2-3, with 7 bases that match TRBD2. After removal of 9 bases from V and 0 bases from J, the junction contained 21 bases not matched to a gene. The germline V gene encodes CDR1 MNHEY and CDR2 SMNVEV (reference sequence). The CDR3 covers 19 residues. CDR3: CASPEARLARRGSTDTQYF. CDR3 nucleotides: TGTGCCAGTCCCGAGGCCAGACTAGCCCGGAGGGGTAGCACAGATACGCAGTATTTT.

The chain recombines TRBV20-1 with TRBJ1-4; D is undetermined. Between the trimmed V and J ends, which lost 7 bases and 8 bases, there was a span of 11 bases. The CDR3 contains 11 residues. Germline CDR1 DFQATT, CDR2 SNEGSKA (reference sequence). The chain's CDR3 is CSVAYNEKLFF. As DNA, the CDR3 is TGCAGTGTTGCTTATAACGAAAAACTGTTTTTT.

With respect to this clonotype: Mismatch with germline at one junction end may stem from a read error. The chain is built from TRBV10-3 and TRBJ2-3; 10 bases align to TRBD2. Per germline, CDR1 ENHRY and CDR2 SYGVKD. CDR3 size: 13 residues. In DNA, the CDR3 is TGCGCCATCACAAGCGGGGGGGGAGATACGCAGTATTTT. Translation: CAITSGGGDTQYF.

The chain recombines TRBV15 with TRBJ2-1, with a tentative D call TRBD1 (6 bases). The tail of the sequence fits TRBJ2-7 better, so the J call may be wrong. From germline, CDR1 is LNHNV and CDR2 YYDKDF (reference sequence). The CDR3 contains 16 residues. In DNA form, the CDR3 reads TGTGCCACCAGCAGAGACCCCGGACAGATATACAATGAGCAGTACTTC. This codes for CATSRDPGQIYNEQYF.

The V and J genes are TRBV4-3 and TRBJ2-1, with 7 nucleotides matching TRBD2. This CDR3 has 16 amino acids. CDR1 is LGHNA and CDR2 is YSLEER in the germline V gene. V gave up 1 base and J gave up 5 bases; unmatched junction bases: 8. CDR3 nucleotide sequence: TGCGCCAGCAGCCAAGCCCCTAGCGGAAAAAACAATGAGCAGTTCTTC. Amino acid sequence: CASSQAPSGKNNEQFF.